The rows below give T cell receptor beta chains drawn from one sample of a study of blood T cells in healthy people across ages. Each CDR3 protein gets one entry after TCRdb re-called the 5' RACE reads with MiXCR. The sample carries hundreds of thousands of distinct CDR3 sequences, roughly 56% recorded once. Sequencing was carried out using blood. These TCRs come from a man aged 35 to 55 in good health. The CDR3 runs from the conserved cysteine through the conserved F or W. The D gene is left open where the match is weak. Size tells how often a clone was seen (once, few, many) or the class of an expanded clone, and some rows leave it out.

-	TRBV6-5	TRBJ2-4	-	TGTGCCAGCAGTTGCGGGGACCCTGGAGGACCCGAAAACATTCAGTACTTC	CASSCGDPGGPENIQYF
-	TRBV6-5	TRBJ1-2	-	TGTGCCAGCAGTTACTTCCAGGGCTCTGGCTACACCTTC	CASSYFQGSGYTF
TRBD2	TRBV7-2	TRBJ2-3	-	TGTGCCAGCAGCCCCGAAGGACTAGTGTCTGCAGATACGCAGTATTTT	CASSPEGLVSADTQYF
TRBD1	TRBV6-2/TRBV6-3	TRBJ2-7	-	TGTGCCAGCAGCTACTCGACGCTAGGAGACAGGGAGAACGAGCAGTACTTC	CASSYSTLGDRENEQYF
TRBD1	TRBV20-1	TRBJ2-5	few	TGCAGTGCTAGATGGTATGCACCACGGACAGGGGGACAAGAGACCCAGTACTTC	CSARWYAPRTGGQETQYF
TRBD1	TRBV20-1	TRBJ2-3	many	TGCAGTGCTAGATCAGGGGACAGGGAAGACTATACGCAGTATTTT	CSARSGDREDYTQYF
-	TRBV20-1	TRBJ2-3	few	TGCAGTGCTAGAGATCACTGGACTAGCACAGATACGCAGTATTTT	CSARDHWTSTDTQYF
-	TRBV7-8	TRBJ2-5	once	TGTGCCAGCAGCCCACCTTCGCGGGGGACCCAGTACTTC	CASSPPSRGTQYF
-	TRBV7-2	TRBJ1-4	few	TGTGCCAGCAGCATAACAGGACCCAATGAAAAACTGTTTTTT	CASSITGPNEKLFF
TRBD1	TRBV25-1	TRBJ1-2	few	TGTGCCAGCAGTGGAGACAGGGATCTACGTGGCTACACCTTC	CASSGDRDLRGYTF
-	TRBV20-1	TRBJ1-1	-	TGCAGTGCTAGAGACAGGGACTCTGAAGCTTTCTTT	CSARDRDSEAFF
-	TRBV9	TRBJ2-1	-	TGTGCCAGCAGCGGTCACGACACAGGGTTGAATGAGCAGTTCTTC	CASSGHDTGLNEQFF
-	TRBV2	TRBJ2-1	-	TGTGCCAGAGGCCTACAGCGAACAGACTACAATGAGCAGTTCTTC	CARGLQRTDYNEQFF
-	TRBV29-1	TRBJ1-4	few	TGCACCTCCATTCCCAAAAAACTGTTTTTT	CTSIPKKLFF
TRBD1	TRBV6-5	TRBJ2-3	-	TGTGCCAGCAGTTACGGGCATGACAGGGCCTTAGTAGATACGCAGTATTTT	CASSYGHDRALVDTQYF
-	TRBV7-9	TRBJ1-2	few	TGTGCCAGCAGCTTGGCCCAGGGCGCCTATGGCTACACCTTC	CASSLAQGAYGYTF
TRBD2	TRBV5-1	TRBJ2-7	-	TGCGCCAGCAGCTTGGCTCTGGATGGTAGCGGGGGGCTGTACGAGCAGTACTTC	CASSLALDGSGGLYEQYF
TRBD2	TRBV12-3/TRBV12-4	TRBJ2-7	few	TGTGCCAGCAGTTCCCTAGCGGGGATAATCTTCGAGCAGTACTTC	CASSSLAGIIFEQYF
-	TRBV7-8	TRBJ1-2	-	TGTGCCAGCAGCTTAAGGGGTCTAGGGGATGCGGAGGGGTACTATGGCTACACCTTC	CASSLRGLGDAEGYYGYTF
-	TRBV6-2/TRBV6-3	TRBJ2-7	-	TGTGCCAGCGACTCCCGCCCGATCGGGACCGAACCTTACGAGCAGTACTTC	CASDSRPIGTEPYEQYF
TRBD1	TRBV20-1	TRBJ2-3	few	TGCAGTGCCCTCCAAGGGGGCACCTTAAGGAGAGATACGCAGTATTTT	CSALQGGTLRRDTQYF
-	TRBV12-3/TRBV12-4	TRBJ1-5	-	TGTGCCAGCAGTTTATGGCCGAGAGCTAGCAATCAGCCCCAGCATTTT	CASSLWPRASNQPQHF
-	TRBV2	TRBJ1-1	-	TGTGCCAGCAGTGCAGGGGTCCCGCCGACTGAAGCTTTCTTT	CASSAGVPPTEAFF
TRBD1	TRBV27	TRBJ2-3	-	TGTGCCAGCAGCTTCCAATCACCTTTAACAGGGGTCATTTCCTCTAGCACAGATACGCAGTATTTT	CASSFQSPLTGVISSSTDTQYF
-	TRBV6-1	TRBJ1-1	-	TGTGCCAGCAGCATCTACAGGGAAGCTGAAGCTTTCTTT	CASSIYREAEAFF
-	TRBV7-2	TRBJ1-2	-	TGTGCCAGCAGCTTAGGCCCGGACTGGGATAGCTATGGCTACACCTTC	CASSLGPDWDSYGYTF
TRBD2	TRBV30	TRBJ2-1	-	TGTGCCTATAATACCGGGACTAGCGGGGGGGCTTGGTTCTTC	CAYNTGTSGGAWFF
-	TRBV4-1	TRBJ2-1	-	TGCGCCAGCAGCCAAGTAGACATGGGGTTCACCTACAATGAGCAGTTCTTC	CASSQVDMGFTYNEQFF
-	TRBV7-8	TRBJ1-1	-	TGTGCCAGCAGCTTAGCGCCTGGGAGGCAGAATGAAGCTTTCTTT	CASSLAPGRQNEAFF